The subject of this entry is one T cell receptor beta chain. Its specificity is unknown. The V end lost 4 bases, the J end lost 4 bases, and 15 bases lay between the germline ends. This CDR3 has 15 residues. CDR1 is SGHTA and CDR2 is FQGNSA in the germline V gene. HIV-negative, healthy adults without recent acute infections or vaccinations were the donors. Naive CD45RA+ and memory CD45RA-negative subsets were split from CD4+ cells. Only in-frame clones appear in the TCRdb table, and some are missing; sequencing was by immunoSEQ multiplex PCR. The data contain fewer than 2.5 million clones, approximately 93% of them seen just once; the ten biggest clones take up approximately 0.37%. The data stem from a study of shared clonotypes between healthy human individuals. Study-wide results and caveats: A generally larger estimated richness was seen in naive subsets than in memory subsets.

The TCR comes from a man aged 18 to 29 in good health. Some clones in this sample may be carry-over from other donors' samples. The chain couples TRBV7-2 to TRBJ2-3; perhaps D is TRBD1 or TRBD2 (6 bases each). What was sequenced was naive CD4+ T cells from PBMCs. Indicated subset: CD45RA+ positively selected. This CDR3 reads CASSSDRGPADTQYF. Written as DNA, the CDR3 is TGTGCCAGCAGCTCAGACCGGGGGCCCGCAGATACGCAGTATTTT.